This T cell receptor (beta chain) stems from a study of post-analysis software for immune sequencing data. Study-level results: About 5 TRBV segments appeared more often in patients than in controls, and TRBV5-6, TRBV5-1 and TRBV20-1 were among these.

Each TCR beta cDNA library carried unique molecular identifiers. Some 500,000 cDNA molecules were recovered from an input of 1 to 10 million T cells. TCRdb re-analysed the PCR reads in MiXCR, keeping a single row per CDR3 protein. The data show 500,000 to 600,000 distinct CDR3 sequences, with around 40% seen just once and about 1.8% held by the top ten. The germline V gene has CDR1 SGHRS and CDR2 YFSETQ. The CDR3 has 12 amino acids. This clonotype turned up a few times. No antigen is known for it. Germline and junction disagree at one end, which may indicate a read error. The receptor was isolated from a girl aged 5 to 17 with multiple sclerosis. J is TRBJ2-1 and V is TRBV5-1, with D tentatively TRBD2 (6 bases). Sequencing input: blood. The CDR3, as DNA: TGCACCAGCAGCCCGGAGGGAAATAAGCAGTTCTTC. Encoded protein: CTSSPEGNKQFF.